This TCR beta chain was obtained from a study of T cell repertoires in cytomegalovirus infection. Findings and limits, study-wide: Clonotype analysis showed dominance of the ex vivo response by HLA-C-restricted CMV-specific TCR beta clonotypes.

In TCRdb, the reads were re-called with MiXCR into one record per CDR3 protein. The sample carries about a million distinct CDR3 sequences, 30% to 40% recorded once. Turning to this clonotype: Its matching antigen is unknown.

CDR3 length: 15 amino acids. The germline V gene has CDR1 SEHNR and CDR2 FQNEAQ (reference sequence). V lost 7 bases, J lost 1 base, and 8 bases stayed unmatched. Sequenced here: cultured CD8+ T cells from PBMCs, sampled from culture after CMV antigen stimulation. The J gene is TRBJ2-3, the V gene TRBV7-9; 7 bases agree with TRBD1. The clonotype was recovered from a human donor in good health (CMV status not recorded). Some clones in this sample may be carry-over from other donors' samples. DNA of the CDR3: TGTGCCAGCACCGACAGGGTGTCTGGCACAGATACGCAGTATTTT. Its protein is CASTDRVSGTDTQYF.